The T cell receptor (beta chain) described here comes from a study of regulatory T cells in long-lasting Graves disease. Looked up from germline, CDR1 is SQVTM and CDR2 is ANQGSEA. CDR3 length: 16 residues. Trimming removed 4 bases from V and 4 bases from J; junction bases left unmatched: 9. The study's findings and limits: Whereas 966 public clonotypes were shared by new patients, persistent patients shared more, at some 2,900. It was in persistent disease that TRBV28, TRBJ1-2 and TRBJ2-5 were favored.

This clonotype was counted many times. Its antigen is undetermined. Time point in this sample: newly diagnosed GD, antithyroid drugs for less than 3 months. Following extraction of RNA from PBMCs, that RNA was used to make the TCR library. The TCR beta library used iRepertoire HTBI primers with Arm-PCR amplification of CDR3. One entry per CDR3 protein results from TCRdb running MiXCR on the multiplex PCR reads. The sample records 300,000 to 450,000 distinct CDR3 sequences, 15% being singletons. The chain carries TRBV29-1 and TRBJ2-1, with 11 bases identical to TRBD2. This TCR came from a female donor with Graves disease. Specimen: peripheral blood mononuclear cells (PBMCs), collected at new diagnosis, from a patient treated with antithyroid drugs. CDR3 DNA: TGCAGCGTTGCACAGCGACTAGCGGGGTCGTACAATGAGCAGTTCTTC. Translating gives CSVAQRLAGSYNEQFF.